This TCR beta chain was found in a study of beta chain features in type 1 diabetes. Study conclusions and caveats: Cells with high TCR expression could be over-represented by cDNA sequencing.

The V end lost 2 bases, the J end lost 0 bases, and 7 bases lay between the germline ends. CDR1 SNHLY and CDR2 FYNNEI come from the germline V gene. The CDR3 length is 15 residues. What was sequenced were expressed TCRB transcripts, since all of the isolated RNA had been reverse transcribed. Sequenced by immunoSEQ multiplex PCR; TCRdb stores in-frame clones only, minus some. In the table there are a few hundred thousand clones, approximately 9.9% of which are singletons. Staining for CD45RO/CCR7/CD25/CD127/CD95/CD27 allowed sorting of CD4+ naive, central memory, regulatory and stem cell-like memory cells. Post-sort purity exceeded 95% for all sorted populations. About this clone: The target antigen is unknown.

The TCR sequence derives from a woman aged 25 to 45 in good health. The chain links TRBV2 to TRBJ1-4; D is perhaps TRBD1 (6 bases). Source material: naive CD4+ T cells from blood. DNA for the CDR3: TGTGCCAGCAGTGAAAGGGGGACAACTAATGAAAAACTGTTTTTT. Translated, it gives CASSERGTTNEKLFF.